The T cell receptor beta chain described here comes from a study of cytomegalovirus exposure and HLA in healthy donors. PCR amplification relied on 60 Vbeta primers (plus 13 Jbeta primers). Repertoires were generated with immunoSEQ multiplex PCR, while TCRdb's copy carries only in-frame clones and drops some. The data contain over 110,000 clones, about four fifths of them singletons. General study points: Some V segments, TRBV6-2 and TRBV6-3 among them, were indistinguishable and were therefore excluded. For TCR beta chains, V- and J-gene trimming was later linked to a missense DCLRE1C variant. There were 150 to 200 TCR beta chains listed as cytomegalovirus-associated.

Each donor's status was that of a healthy bone marrow donor. About this clone: Its antigen is currently unknown.

The junction had 3 bases not matched to a gene; V was cut back by 3 bases and J by 4 bases. CDR3 size: 14 residues. Germline V gene data show CDR1 as MNHEY and CDR2 as SMNVEV (reference sequence). What was sequenced was PBMCs. The chain recombines TRBV27 with TRBJ2-1, with TRBD2 matching 7 bases. The origin of this receptor is a male donor in good health and CMV-seronegative. The CDR3 is CASSFGRGYNEQFF. The CDR3 coding sequence is TGTGCCAGCAGTTTTGGGCGGGGGTACAATGAGCAGTTCTTC.